This T cell receptor (beta chain) is from a study of CD8 T cells in Susac syndrome. The CDR3 contains 14 residues. V shed 5 bases and J shed 0 bases, with 8 bases lying between them. Germline lookup yields CDR1 PRHDT and CDR2 FYEKMQ (reference sequence). cDNA came from roughly 0.53 to 1 ug RNA primed by random hexamers. TCRdb re-analysed the immunoSEQ multiplex PCR reads in MiXCR, keeping a single row per CDR3 protein. Here the sample spans about 120,000 distinct CDR3 sequences, 85% to 95% being singletons. Sequencing was performed on CD8+ T cells from PBMCs. The sequence came from a human donor in good health. The rearrangement links TRBV13 to TRBJ2-1; D gene uncertain. CDR3 residues: CASSVQSSYNEQFF. In DNA, the CDR3 is TGTGCCAGCAGCGTCCAGAGCTCCTACAATGAGCAGTTCTTC.